The rows below give T cell receptor beta chains drawn from one sample of a study of radiation and T cells in renal cell carcinoma. The protocol was immunoSEQ multiplex PCR, while the TCRdb copy is restricted to in-frame clones and leaves out a portion. The table has some 130,000 clones, 75% to 85% seen once. The material sequenced was blood, taken from a patient whose treatment included radiotherapy and nephrectomy. Receptors originate from a woman in her sixties or seventies with renal cell carcinoma. The CDR3 runs from the conserved cysteine through the conserved F or W.

v_call	cdr3_aa
TRBV30	CAWSVQAANGYTF
TRBV5-1	CASSPGQGYEQFF
TRBV20-1	CSASRDGYTF
TRBV5-8	CASRRTGRGYEQYF
TRBV7-2	CASSSRLAGGYWGREQYF
TRBV25-1	CASSEAGQAGGYTF
TRBV11-2	CASSRDSNYGYTF
TRBV19	CATKPGQGNQPQHF
TRBV18	CASSPPGLVDYGYTF
TRBV9	CASSAGTGGMGYGYTF
TRBV4-3	CAPYPVEGLALGSEQFF
TRBV7-6	CASSLDSGRLSTNEKLFF
TRBV27	CASTFWAGTSKAGELFF
TRBV6-5	CASRRSLIDNQPQHF
TRBV5-1	CASSVDTGISYNEQFF
TRBV6-5	CASSFDRGTNEKLFF
TRBV10-3	CAISEGQVDSYEQYF
TRBV9	CASSVGLAGGNEQFF
TRBV10-3	CAIAPGLAHLKGEETQYF
TRBV6-6	CASSYPGTGNTGELFF
TRBV15	CATSMGGQGAVAFF
TRBV7-2	CASSLRHGGNTEAFF
TRBV27	CASSSLGRAHEAFF
TRBV5-1	CASSIGQGEYTEAFF
TRBV5-6	CASSKTLAGGIDTQYF
TRBV5-1	CASSLQESTEAFF
TRBV6-6	CASSYRQVTGELFF
TRBV7-7	CASSSDRDSPLHF
TRBV27	CASSFLDRGITYEQYF
TRBV5-5	CASSLRGGNTIYF
TRBV5-1	CASSPNRASSYNEQFF
TRBV5-5	CASSLLGPYEQYF
TRBV11-3	CASSFGGSTETQYF
TRBV19	CASSISEQGRAEAFF
TRBV2	CASSGQVYNEQFF
TRBV19	CASSAIQGASTGELFF
TRBV19	CAAGSPLFF
TRBV7-6	CASSFQGGNTGELFF
TRBV11-2	CASSLRGLDYGYTF
TRBV7-2	CASSLAGGEGGGGYTF